These 9 T cell receptor beta chains share one sample of origin, sequenced in a study of blood T cell repertoires in COVID-19. Generated by immunoSEQ multiplex PCR, the TCRdb table keeps only in-frame clones and is missing some. The sample lists more than 250,000 clones, around 90% occurring once. Specimen: peripheral blood. The receptors were sampled from a human donor in a cohort sampled during active COVID-19.

V gene TRBV29-1 combines with J gene TRBJ1-5; weak D call: TRBD1 (5 bases). The CDR3 totals 13 residues. Trimming stripped 5 bases from V and 4 bases from J, with 12 bases between. In germline, CDR1 is SQVTM, CDR2 ANQGSEA. The CDR3 nucleotides are TGCAGCGTTTCCCGGGGGGTGAATCAGCCCCAGCATTTT. As protein: CSVSRGVNQPQHF.

This clone was recorded only once. The chain links TRBV12-3 or TRBV12-4 to TRBJ1-5; unclear D gene. The CDR3 spans 13 residues. The germline V and J ends were trimmed by 1 base and 5 bases, with 6 bases remaining between them. The CDR3 sequence: CASSLVEDQPQHF. CDR3 sequence (DNA): TGTGCCAGCAGTTTAGTGGAGGATCAGCCCCAGCATTTT.

The chain has TRBV4-1 and TRBJ2-2, with 15 bases that match TRBD2. Germline CDR1 is MGHRA and CDR2 is YSYEKL. V lost 4 bases to trimming and J lost 6 bases; unmatched junction nucleotides: 6. This CDR3 has 17 residues. The CDR3 spells CASSLGLAGGAAGELFF. The CDR3 coding sequence is TGCGCCAGCAGCCTCGGACTAGCGGGAGGGGCCGCCGGGGAGCTGTTTTTT.

The chain joins TRBV7-2 to TRBJ2-7; TRBD1 aligns across 7 bases. Germline V CDR1 and CDR2: SGHTA, FQGNSA. Losses at the gene ends were 5 bases for V and 0 bases for J; bases not matched to a gene: 4. The CDR3 sequence is 14 residues long. CDR3 residues: CASSPTGSSYEQYF. The CDR3 nucleotides are TGTGCCAGCAGCCCGACAGGGAGCTCCTACGAGCAGTACTTC. Combining the CDR3 with reference TRBV7-2 and TRBJ2-7 gives the whole variable domain GAGVSQSPSNKVTEKGKDVELRCDPISGHTALYWYRQSLGQGLEFLIYFQGNSAPDKSGLPSDRFSAERTGGSVSTLTIQRTQQEDSAVYLCASSPTGSSYEQYFGPGTRLTVT.

The V gene is TRBV7-6, the J gene TRBJ2-7; 10 nucleotides align to TRBD2. Germline CDR1 reads SGHVS; CDR2 reads FNYEAQ. This CDR3 is 14 amino acids long. J lost 3 bases, V lost 4 bases, and 3 bases had no gene match. CDR3 nucleotides: TGTGCCAGCAGCTGGGCTAGCGGGAGCTACGAGCAGTACTTC. Encoded protein: CASSWASGSYEQYF. Full variable domain (missing parts from reference TRBV7-6 and TRBJ2-7): GAGVSQSPRYKVTKRGQDVALRCDPISGHVSLYWYRQALGQGPEFLTYFNYEAQQDKSGLPNDRFSAERPEGSISTLTIQRTEQRDSAMYRCASSWASGSYEQYFGPGTRLTVT.

The chain couples TRBV7-9 to TRBJ2-1; maybe TRBD2 (6 bases). There are 15 residues in the CDR3. Trimming pared 0 bases from V and 6 bases from J, leaving 12 bases between. In germline, CDR1 is SEHNR, CDR2 FQNEAQ (reference sequence). Here the CDR3 DNA reads TGTGCCAGCAGCTTAGCGGGGGGTCCCCTCAATGAGCAGTTCTTC. Translation gives CASSLAGGPLNEQFF. The full variable domain, with the rest looked up from reference TRBV7-9 and TRBJ2-1, is DTGVSQNPRHKITKRGQNVTFRCDPISEHNRLYWYRQTLGQGPEFLTYFQNEAQLEKSRLLSDRFSAERPKGSFSTLEIQRTEQGDSAMYLCASSLAGGPLNEQFFGPGTRLTVL.

The gene calls are TRBV5-8 and TRBJ1-2; D is undetermined. The CDR3 is 15 residues long. Trimming took 4 bases from V and 4 from J, leaving 17 bases between them. Germline V lookup: CDR1 SGHTS, CDR2 YDEGEE. The CDR3 DNA is TGTGCCAGCAGCGCCACTGAGGGAAGAGCCTATGGCTACACCTTC. As protein: CASSATEGRAYGYTF.

The gene calls are TRBV28 and TRBJ2-7; perhaps TRBD1 as D (5 bases). In germline, CDR1 is MDHEN, CDR2 SYDVKM. V was pared by 3 bases and J by 0 bases, with 9 bases between. There are 14 residues in the CDR3. The CDR3 here is CASSFRTPSYEQYF. Written as DNA, the CDR3 is TGTGCCAGCAGTTTCAGGACACCCTCCTACGAGCAGTACTTC.

The V and J genes are TRBV30 and TRBJ1-5; TRBD1 matches 11 bases. The CDR3 length is 14 residues. CDR1 and CDR2 (germline): GTSNPN, SVGIG (reference sequence). With V trimmed by 1 base and J by 6 bases, 2 bases remained unmatched. DNA for the CDR3: TGTGCCTGGAGTGGGACAGGGGGCAGTCAGCCCCAGCATTTT. This sequence encodes CAWSGTGGSQPQHF.